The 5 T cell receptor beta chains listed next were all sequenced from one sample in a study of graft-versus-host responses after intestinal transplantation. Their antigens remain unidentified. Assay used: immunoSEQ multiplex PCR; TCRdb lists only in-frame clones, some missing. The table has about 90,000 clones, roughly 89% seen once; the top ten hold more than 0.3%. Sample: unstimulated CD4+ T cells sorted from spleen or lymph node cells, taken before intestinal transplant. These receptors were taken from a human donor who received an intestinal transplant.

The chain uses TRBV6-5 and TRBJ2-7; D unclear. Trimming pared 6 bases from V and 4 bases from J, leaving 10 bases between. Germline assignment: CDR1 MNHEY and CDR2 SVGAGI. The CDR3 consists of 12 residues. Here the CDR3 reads CASRGRVYEQYF. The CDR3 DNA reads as TGTGCCAGCAGGGGAAGGGTGTACGAGCAGTACTTC.

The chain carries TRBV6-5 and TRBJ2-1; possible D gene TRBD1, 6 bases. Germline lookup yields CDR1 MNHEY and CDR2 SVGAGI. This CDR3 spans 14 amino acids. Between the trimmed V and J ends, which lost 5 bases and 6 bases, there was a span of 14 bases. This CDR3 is CASSKMAGVNEQFF. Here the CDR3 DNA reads TGTGCCAGCAGTAAAATGGCAGGGGTCAATGAGCAGTTCTTC.

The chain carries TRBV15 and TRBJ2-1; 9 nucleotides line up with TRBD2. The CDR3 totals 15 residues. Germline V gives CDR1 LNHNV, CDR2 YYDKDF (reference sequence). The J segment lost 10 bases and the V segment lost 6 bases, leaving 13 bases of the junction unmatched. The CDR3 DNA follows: TGTGCCACCAGTCCGAGCGTGCTAGCGGGACTCGAGCAGTTCTTC. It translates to CATSPSVLAGLEQFF.

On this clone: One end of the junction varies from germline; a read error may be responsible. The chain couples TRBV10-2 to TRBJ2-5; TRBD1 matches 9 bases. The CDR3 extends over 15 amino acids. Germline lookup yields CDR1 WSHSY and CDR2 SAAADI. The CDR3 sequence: CVSRRDRVEGKTQYF. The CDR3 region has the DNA TGCGTCAGCAGGCGGGACAGGGTGGAGGGAAAGACCCAGTACTTC.

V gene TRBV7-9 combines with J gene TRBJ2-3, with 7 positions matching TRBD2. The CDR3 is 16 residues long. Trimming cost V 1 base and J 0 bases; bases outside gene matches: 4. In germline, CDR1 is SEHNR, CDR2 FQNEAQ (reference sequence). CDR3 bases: TGTGCCAGCAGCTTAGTGGGAGGGACTAGCACAGATACGCAGTATTTT. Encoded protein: CASSLVGGTSTDTQYF.